This T cell receptor beta chain was captured by sequencing in a study of T cell responses to AZD1222 COVID-19 vaccine. Overall study findings and caveats: Clonal diversity may have been underestimated in mostly white British donors. Repertoires were obtained solely post-peak T cell response.

Sequencing was performed with immunoSEQ multiplex PCR; in TCRdb, only in-frame clones are kept and a portion is missing. The sample contains 130,000 to 150,000 clones, more than 75% of which appear only once. Trimming shortened V by 6 bases and J by 0 bases, and 21 bases separated the two germline ends. Germline-derived CDR1 and CDR2 are KGHSH and LQKENI. This CDR3 has 17 residues. This clone was detected only a few times. As yet, its antigen is unknown. The chain couples TRBV18 to TRBJ2-7; a possible D gene is TRBD2 (5 bases). The source is an adult in good health. Sequencing used peripheral blood, obtained on day 0 of MenACWY control vaccination. The CDR3 loop reads CASSPLRFLAASYEQYF. The CDR3 DNA follows: TGTGCCAGCTCTCCTCTGCGGTTCCTAGCAGCCTCCTACGAGCAGTACTTC.